This TCR beta chain came from a study of blood T cell repertoires in COVID-19. Per the study methods: The authors estimated nucleated cell counts from reference gene primer amplification. TCRdb's copy holds only in-frame clones and misses some; the assay was immunoSEQ multiplex PCR. D and trimming come from the DNA, and the V and J calls and clone size come from that table. The repertoire consists of 210,000 or so clones, with under 85% occurring once and the leading ten covering about 1.8%. Across about two dozen US areas, participants ranged in age from 18 to 89 years. The sample comprised PBMCs or T cells enriched from blood (not recorded which). The receptor was derived from a man aged 55-75 years who had recovered from COVID-19.

The CDR3 DNA reads TGTGCCAGCTCACTGGGACAGGGAATGACCTACGAGCAGTACTTC. Translated, it gives CASSLGQGMTYEQYF. The chain joins TRBV18 to TRBJ2-7, with 9 bases lining up with TRBD1. The junction had 6 bases not matched to a gene; V was cut back by 4 bases and J by 2 bases. CDR3 length equals 15 residues. CDR1 KGHSH and CDR2 LQKENI come from the germline V gene. The variable domain in full, completed from reference TRBV18 and TRBJ2-7, reads NAGVMQNPRHLVRRRGQEARLRCSPMKGHSHVYWYRQLPEEGLKFMVYLQKENIIDESGMPKERFSAEFPKEGPSILRIQQVVRGDSAAYFCASSLGQGMTYEQYFGPGTRLTVT.